This T cell receptor (beta chain) originates from a study of T cell changes during pregnancy in multiple sclerosis. This clone appeared a few times. Germline loops: CDR1 LNHDA, CDR2 SQIVND (reference sequence). This CDR3 spans 13 amino acids. V was pared by 10 bases and J by 8 bases, with 12 bases of the junction left unmatched. Sequencing used immunoSEQ multiplex PCR; TCRdb keeps in-frame clones, though not all of them. There are more than 65,000 clones in the sample; 75% to 95% occur only once, and about 2% lies in the top ten. The gene calls are TRBV19 and TRBJ1-2; 8 nucleotides line up with TRBD1. The clonotype originates from a female donor with multiple sclerosis, enrolled in a pregnancy study. This specimen was peripheral blood, taken in the first trimester of pregnancy. Written as DNA, the CDR3 is TGTGCCACAAGTTCGGACAGGGTCGACGGCTACACCTTC. This codes for CATSSDRVDGYTF.